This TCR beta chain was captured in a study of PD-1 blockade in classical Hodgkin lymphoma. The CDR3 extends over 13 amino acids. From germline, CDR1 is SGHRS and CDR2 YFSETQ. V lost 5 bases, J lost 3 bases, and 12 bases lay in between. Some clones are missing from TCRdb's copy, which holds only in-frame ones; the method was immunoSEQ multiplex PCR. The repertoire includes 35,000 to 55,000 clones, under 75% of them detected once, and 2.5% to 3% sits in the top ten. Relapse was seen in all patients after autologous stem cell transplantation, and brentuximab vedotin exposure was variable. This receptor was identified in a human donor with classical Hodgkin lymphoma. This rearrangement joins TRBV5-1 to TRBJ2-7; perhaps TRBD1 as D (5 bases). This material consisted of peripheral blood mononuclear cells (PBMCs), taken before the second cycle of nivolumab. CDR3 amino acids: CASSRQGRYEQYF. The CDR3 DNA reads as TGCGCCAGCAGTCGCCAGGGTCGCTACGAGCAGTACTTC.